The 9 T cell receptor beta chains below were found in one sample sequenced in a study of identical twins. TCRdb reanalysed the 5' RACE reads using MiXCR and keeps one entry per CDR3 protein. The table has roughly 350,000 distinct CDR3 sequences, approximately 8.8% seen once. Sequencing was performed on naive T cells sorted from blood. The receptors were gathered from a woman between 45 and 60 years old in good health.

The chain couples TRBV12-3 or TRBV12-4 to TRBJ1-1; no clear D. V lost 6 bases and J 0 bases, leaving 8 bases between the germline ends. This CDR3 has 13 amino acids. CDR3 loop: CASRAGMNTEAFF. DNA for the CDR3: TGTGCCAGCAGAGCAGGCATGAACACTGAAGCTTTCTTT.

The table lists this clonotype with a few counts. The chain has TRBV2 and TRBJ2-7; a weak D match, TRBD2 (5 bases). This CDR3 is 14 amino acids long. V lost 7 bases to trimming and J lost 3 bases, with 16 bases between them. CDR1 and CDR2 (germline): SNHLY, FYNNEI. CDR3 residues: CASNSRAGGYEQYV. The CDR3 coding sequence is TGTGCCAGCAATTCCCGGGCCGGAGGCTACGAGCAGTACGTC.

The V gene is TRBV11-2, the J gene TRBJ1-1, with a tentative D call TRBD1 (6 bases). Germline lookup yields CDR1 SGHAT and CDR2 FQNNGV. Trimming left V 3 bases short and J 5 bases short, with 19 bases between. The CDR3 contains 16 residues. The CDR3 region is CASSFITVRGITEAFF. CDR3 nucleotide sequence: TGTGCCAGCAGCTTTATCACGGTGAGGGGGATAACTGAAGCTTTCTTT.

The chain combines TRBV13 with TRBJ2-7, with D perhaps TRBD2 (6 bases). The V gene's germline CDR1 is PRHDT and CDR2 FYEKMQ (reference sequence). V shed 3 bases and J shed 10 bases, with 10 bases lying between them. CDR3 length: 11 amino acids. The CDR3 DNA reads as TGTGCCAGCAGCTTGAGGCGGGACCAGTACTTC. Its translation is CASSLRRDQYF.

This clonotype was detected only once. The chain links TRBV7-2 to TRBJ2-2; 8 bases line up with TRBD1. The CDR3 consists of 16 residues. Germline V gives CDR1 SGHTA, CDR2 FQGNSA. V was clipped by 3 bases and J by 6 bases; unmatched bases: 9. This chain's CDR3 is CASSFMTGATAGELFF. DNA of the CDR3: TGTGCCAGCAGCTTTATGACAGGGGCGACGGCCGGGGAGCTGTTTTTT.

V and J are TRBV5-1 and TRBJ2-2; weak D call: TRBD2 (5 bases). The CDR3 contains 17 residues. Germline CDR1 SGHRS, CDR2 YFSETQ. V was pared by 1 base and J by 3 bases, with 16 bases between. Here the CDR3 reads CASSLLPGLGDTGELFF. CDR3 DNA sequence: TGCGCCAGCAGCTTGTTGCCGGGGTTGGGTGACACCGGGGAGCTGTTTTTT.

This clonotype has ten or more counts. The rearrangement joins TRBV29-1 to TRBJ2-3; no clear D. V lost 4 bases and J 2 bases, leaving 16 bases between the germline ends. Germline CDR1 reads SQVTM; CDR2 reads ANQGSEA. This CDR3 comprises 15 residues. CDR3 DNA: TGCAGCGTTGTGGGTGGGCGGACCAACACAGATACGCAGTATTTT. Translating it yields CSVVGGRTNTDTQYF.

This clonotype was recorded a few times. The rearrangement joins TRBV7-9 to TRBJ1-1; 9 positions agree with TRBD1. The CDR3 is made up of 14 amino acids. Germline CDR1 and CDR2: SEHNR and FQNEAQ (reference sequence). Trimming removed 8 bases from V and 0 bases from J; junction bases left unmatched: 4. CDR3 in DNA: TGTGCCAGCTTGGGGACAGGGCTGAACACTGAAGCTTTCTTT. This translates into CASLGTGLNTEAFF.

The chain is built from TRBV6-6 and TRBJ1-1, with D perhaps matching TRBD1 (5 bases). V gave up 6 bases and J gave up 0 bases, with 14 bases separating them. The CDR3 has 15 amino acids. Looked up from germline, CDR1 is MNHNY and CDR2 is SVGAGI (reference sequence). The CDR3 reads CASRGTDILNTEAFF. In DNA form, the CDR3 reads TGTGCCAGCAGAGGGACGGATATCTTGAACACTGAAGCTTTCTTT.